The rows below give T cell receptor beta chains drawn from one sample of a study of blood T cell repertoires in COVID-19. The table came from immunoSEQ multiplex PCR; TCRdb's copy has only in-frame clones and leaves some out. Of roughly 150,000 clones in the sample, roughly 88% were seen once. The sequencing sample was made of peripheral blood. The receptors here all came from a man younger than 35 with COVID-19, enrolled during active disease. Both conserved end residues are part of each CDR3. The order of the fields is D gene, J gene, clone size, V gene, CDR3 DNA, CDR3 protein. A D gene is named only where the DNA matches it firmly. A clone size is listed for some rows: how often the clone was seen (once, few, many), or a class if it is expanded.

TRBD1	TRBJ2-1	once	TRBV27	TGTGCCAGCAGAAGAACTTACCCGGGACAGCCGTCCCCCGTCCAGGAGGATGAGCAGTTCTTC	CASRRTYPGQPSPVQEDEQFF
TRBD1	TRBJ2-1	-	TRBV4-1	TGCGCCAGCAGCCCAGGGGACAGGGGGTCGGAAGAGCAGTTCTTC	CASSPGDRGSEEQFF
-	TRBJ2-1	once	TRBV6-5	TGTGCCAGCAGTTACTCGAGAGGATTCAATGAGCAGTTCTTC	CASSYSRGFNEQFF
-	TRBJ1-1	-	TRBV14	TGTGCCAGCAGCCAATGGGCTTCACGCTCTGAAGCTTTCTTT	CASSQWASRSEAFF
-	TRBJ2-2	once	TRBV10-3	TGTGCCACCATCCGGGGTCCGCATGAGAACACCGGGGAGCTGTTTTTT	CATIRGPHENTGELFF
TRBD1	TRBJ1-2	-	TRBV5-6	TGTGCCAGCAGCTTGGCCCCGACAGGGCTCTATGGCTACACCTTC	CASSLAPTGLYGYTF
-	TRBJ2-3	-	TRBV6-5	TGTGCCAGCAGGGAGATCAGAAGCACAGATACGCAGTATTTT	CASREIRSTDTQYF
TRBD2	TRBJ2-2	-	TRBV14	TGTGCCAGCAGCCAAGATAGGGGACTAGAAAACACCGGGGAGCTGTTTTTT	CASSQDRGLENTGELFF
-	TRBJ2-7	-	TRBV4-1	TGCGCCAGCAGCCAAGGTTTGGGCAGGGGAAACGAGCAGTACTTC	CASSQGLGRGNEQYF
TRBD2	TRBJ2-1	-	TRBV5-4	TGTGCCAGCAGCTTTGGGACTAGCGCATACAATGAGCAGTTCTTC	CASSFGTSAYNEQFF
-	TRBJ2-1	-	TRBV4-3	TGCGCCAGCAGCCAAGAATTGGAGCGGGTAGCCTACAATGAGCAGTTCTTC	CASSQELERVAYNEQFF
TRBD1	TRBJ1-2	-	TRBV7-2	TGTGCCAGCAGCCCCACAGGGGTTGTGCCTAACTATGGCTACACCTTC	CASSPTGVVPNYGYTF
TRBD2	TRBJ2-7	-	TRBV7-3	TGTGCCAGCAGCTTAGGAGCGGGAGGCTCTTACGAGCAGTACTTC	CASSLGAGGSYEQYF
TRBD1	TRBJ2-7	-	TRBV19	TGTGCCAGTAGTGTAACAGGGGTTCCCTACGAGCAGTACTTC	CASSVTGVPYEQYF
-	TRBJ2-1	-	TRBV7-2	TGTGCCAGCAGCTTACGGGGATCCTACAATGAGCAGTTCTTC	CASSLRGSYNEQFF
-	TRBJ1-2	-	TRBV7-8	TGTGCCAGCAGCTTAGTACGGGGGGGTGGCTACACCTTC	CASSLVRGGGYTF
-	TRBJ1-1	-	TRBV2	TGTGCCAGCATCGGGGGAGAGGGATGGGGTAGGACTGAAGCTTTCTTT	CASIGGEGWGRTEAFF
-	TRBJ1-2	once	TRBV4-3	TGCGCCAGCAGCCAAGATAGGCGGGGCCTCTATGGCTACACCTTC	CASSQDRRGLYGYTF